This T cell receptor beta chain stems from a study of blood T cells in healthy people across ages. V was trimmed by 7 bases and J by 9 bases, leaving 19 bases between them. The germline V gene has CDR1 MNHNY and CDR2 SVGAGI (reference sequence). This CDR3 comprises 14 residues. Primers used in a second PCR of roughly 6 to 12 cycles were a sample-barcoded 5' primer and a J-beta primer mix. Via MiXCR, TCRdb re-called the 5' RACE reads, giving one row per CDR3 protein. The table has 500,000 to 650,000 distinct CDR3 sequences, about 26% seen once; the top ten hold 3% to 4.5%. These records were also assigned to another study, of T cells of mothers and their children. That work states: Sequencing revealed no T cell clones that were persistent and microchimeric.

This receptor was obtained from a boy between 2 and 10 years old in good health. This chain links TRBV6-6 with TRBJ1-5; D may be TRBD1 (5 bases). The sequencing input was blood. This CDR3 is CASTTEGSRAPQHF. CDR3 DNA sequence: TGTGCCAGCACGACAGAGGGGTCCAGAGCGCCCCAGCATTTT.